A selection of T cell receptor beta chains follows, all from one sample in a study of blood T cells in healthy people across ages. TCRdb reprocessed the 5' RACE reads via MiXCR and lists one record per CDR3 protein. Among about 1 million distinct CDR3 sequences listed, roughly a quarter were seen once. This same sample was also part of a study on T cells of mothers and their children.

The sequenced sample consisted of blood. These receptors were taken from a girl aged 2 to 10 in good health. Each CDR3 is given with its conserved first and last residue. D genes are given only for firm matches. Size is stated for part of the rows, as once, few or many counts, or as a class when the clone is expanded.

D,V,length,J,size,DNA,CDR3
-,TRBV6-2/TRBV6-3,11,TRBJ2-3,-,TGTGCCAGCAGTCAGACTTATACGCAGTATTTT,CASSQTYTQYF
-,TRBV20-1,11,TRBJ2-5,few,TGCAGTGCTTTTACCGGAGAGACCCAGTACTTC,CSAFTGETQYF
-,TRBV7-6,14,TRBJ1-3,-,TGTGCCAGCAGCTTTACCGTCTCTGGAAACACCATATATTTT,CASSFTVSGNTIYF
TRBD2,TRBV5-1,14,TRBJ2-3,few,TGCGCCAGCAGCTTGTATACTAGCGGAGATACGCAGTATTTT,CASSLYTSGDTQYF
TRBD1,TRBV10-2,13,TRBJ1-1,few,TGCGCCAGCAACGGACAGGTGAACACTGAAGCTTTCTTT,CASNGQVNTEAFF
-,TRBV5-1,14,TRBJ1-1,-,TGCGCCAGCAGCGGATACGAACTAAACACTGAAGCTTTCTTT,CASSGYELNTEAFF
TRBD1,TRBV10-3,14,TRBJ2-5,-,TGTGCCATCAGACCGGGACAGGGACAAGAGACCCAGTACTTC,CAIRPGQGQETQYF
-,TRBV5-1,14,TRBJ2-5,few,TGCGCCAGCAGTCAGATCGACGGGGAAGAGACCCAGTACTTC,CASSQIDGEETQYF
-,TRBV29-1,13,TRBJ1-1,many,TGCAGCGTTGTGGGCAGAATGAACACTGAAGCTTTCTTT,CSVVGRMNTEAFF
-,TRBV7-9,14,TRBJ1-1,-,TGTGCCAGCAGCTTAAGGACACTGAACACTGAAGCTTTCTTT,CASSLRTLNTEAFF
-,TRBV29-1,14,TRBJ2-7,few,TGCAGCGTTGAATCGGGACAAGTCACCTACGAGCAGTACTTC,CSVESGQVTYEQYF
-,TRBV20-1,11,TRBJ1-1,-,TGCAGTGCTAGAGGCCGGCCTGAAGCTTTCTTT,CSARGRPEAFF
TRBD2,TRBV7-8,14,TRBJ2-4,few,TGTGCCAGCAGCTTAGTAGCGGGAGTAGACATTCAGTACTTC,CASSLVAGVDIQYF
-,TRBV7-8,14,TRBJ1-5,few,TGTGCCAGCAGCCCAAGGTGGCGCAATCAGCCCCAGCATTTT,CASSPRWRNQPQHF
-,TRBV4-2,15,TRBJ2-5,-,TGTGCCAGCAGCCAAGGTGTTCAGATCCAAGAGACCCAGTACTTC,CASSQGVQIQETQYF
TRBD2,TRBV12-3/TRBV12-4,15,TRBJ2-1,few,TGTGCCAGCAGCCCCAGCGGGGGGGCCAGGAATGAGCAGTTCTTC,CASSPSGGARNEQFF
-,TRBV4-1,16,TRBJ1-1,-,TGCGCCAGCAGCCAAGACCGTGAGGTTTTGAACACTGAAGCTTTCTTT,CASSQDREVLNTEAFF
-,TRBV12-3/TRBV12-4,15,TRBJ2-2,-,TGTGCCAGCAGTTTGGGCAGGGATTATGCCGGGGAGCTGTTTTTT,CASSLGRDYAGELFF
TRBD1,TRBV7-9,13,TRBJ2-7,-,TGTGCCAGCAGCATACAGGGGGCCTACGAGCAGTACTTC,CASSIQGAYEQYF